This T cell receptor (beta chain) was identified in a study of cytomegalovirus exposure and HLA in healthy donors. 13 Jbeta primers and 60 Vbeta primers were used for the PCR. TCRdb's table, derived via immunoSEQ multiplex PCR, lists solely in-frame clones and lacks some. The table has about 110,000 clones, 65% to 80% seen once. Study conclusions and caveats: Most of the TCR beta V segments (in an earlier analysis) were productive either about 87% or about 30% of the time. TCR beta sequences reportedly predicted the HLA-A and HLA-B alleles of most subjects accurately. V segments that were indistinguishable, TRBV6-2 and TRBV6-3 among them, were omitted from analysis. Altogether, 164 TCR beta chains were recorded as cytomegalovirus-associated.

Concerning this clone itself: Its target is not known.

Trimming removed 2 bases at V and 0 bases at J, with 8 bases between. This CDR3 is built from 15 residues. Per germline, CDR1 MNHEY and CDR2 SVGAGI. Sequenced material: PBMCs. This TCR was recovered from a woman aged 60-75 years in good health and CMV-seropositive. The chain employs TRBV6-5 and TRBJ1-5; D is unclear. The CDR3 nucleotides are TGTGCCAGCAGTTACGTCTACGATAGCAATCAGCCCCAGCATTTT. This sequence encodes CASSYVYDSNQPQHF.